These 28 T cell receptor beta chains came from one sample sequenced in a study of CD8 T cells in Susac syndrome. Random hexamers were used to reverse transcribe roughly 0.5 to 1 ug of RNA. TCRdb independently ran MiXCR on the immunoSEQ multiplex PCR reads; one entry per CDR3 protein. Of 85,000 to 130,000 distinct CDR3 sequences detected, 94% appear once; the ten largest clones hold about 0.41%. Material: CD8+ T cells from PBMCs. All receptors derive from a human donor with Susac syndrome.

The chain joins TRBV7-9 to TRBJ2-5, with D possibly matching TRBD2 (6 bases). V shed 1 base and J shed 6 bases, with 12 bases lying between them. CDR1 and CDR2 from the germline V gene are SEHNR and FQNEAQ (reference sequence). This CDR3 comprises 14 residues. The CDR3 nucleotides read TGTGCCAGCAGCTTAGGGACTAATGGAAAGACCCAGTACTTC. Translation gives CASSLGTNGKTQYF.

In this sample, this clonotype turned up a few times. This chain uses TRBV29-1 with TRBJ1-1, with D perhaps TRBD1 (5 bases). The V end lost 7 bases, the J end lost 0 bases, and 9 bases lay between the germline ends. Germline CDR1 is SQVTM and CDR2 is ANQGSEA. The CDR3 has 12 amino acids. CDR3 sequence reads: CSGGRVNTEAFF. The CDR3 nucleotides read TGCAGCGGGGGACGGGTGAACACTGAAGCTTTCTTT.

The CDR3 bases are TGTGCCAGCAGCTCGTTTGCCGGGAGTAATGAAAAACTGTTTTTT. Protein: CASSSFAGSNEKLFF. The V and J genes are TRBV7-9 and TRBJ1-4; no clear D. This CDR3 contains 15 residues. Trimming cost V 4 bases and J 4 bases, with 13 bases left between them. Germline-derived CDR1 and CDR2 are SEHNR and FQNEAQ (reference sequence). The full variable domain, in which reference TRBV7-9 and TRBJ1-4 provide the parts outside the CDR3, is DTGVSQNPRHKITKRGQNVTFRCDPISEHNRLYWYRQTLGQGPEFLTYFQNEAQLEKSRLLSDRFSAERPKGSFSTLEIQRTEQGDSAMYLCASSSFAGSNEKLFFGSGTQLSVL.

This sequence joins TRBV15 and TRBJ2-7; the D is unclear. The ends were cut back, 5 bases at V and 5 bases at J, with 16 bases in the middle. The CDR3 is 14 amino acids. CDR1 is LNHNV and CDR2 is YYDKDF in the germline V gene (reference sequence). The CDR3 sequence is CATSSAGNTHEQYF. The CDR3 nucleotides are TGTGCCACCAGCTCCGCCGGCAATACCCACGAGCAGTACTTC.

V is TRBV12-3 or TRBV12-4 and J is TRBJ1-4, with D unclear. The CDR3 runs 14 residues. V was clipped by 3 bases and J by 5 bases, with 10 bases between them. This CDR3 is CASSLNSLNEKLFF. CDR3 DNA: TGTGCCAGCAGTTTGAACAGTTTGAATGAAAAACTGTTTTTT.

The gene calls are TRBV18 and TRBJ2-7; a possible D gene is TRBD1 (8 bases). Trimming removed 3 bases from V and 4 bases from J, with 13 bases in between. Germline V gene sequence: CDR1 KGHSH, CDR2 LQKENI. The CDR3 contains 14 residues. The DNA of the CDR3 is TGTGCCAGCTCACCGACAGGGGAGGGATACGAGCAGTACTTC. Its translation: CASSPTGEGYEQYF.

This chain connects TRBV2 to TRBJ2-1; 10 bases agree with TRBD2. After removal of 6 bases from V and 3 bases from J, the junction contained 5 bases not matched to a gene. The CDR3 is 15 residues long. Germline CDR1 is SNHLY and CDR2 is FYNNEI. Here the CDR3 reads CASRTGTSDYNEQFF. The CDR3 DNA sequence: TGTGCCAGCAGGACCGGGACTAGCGACTACAATGAGCAGTTCTTC.

This chain uses TRBV5-1 with TRBJ2-1; 7 positions agree with TRBD2. Germline CDR1 is SGHRS and CDR2 is YFSETQ. This CDR3 is 14 amino acids long. Germline trimming cut 4 bases from V and 6 bases from J; bases unmatched to any gene: 7. CDR3 nucleotides: TGCGCCAGCAGCACAGGAGGCGGGGGCAATGAGCAGTTCTTC. It translates to CASSTGGGGNEQFF.

To note about this clonotype: The junction differs from germline at one of its ends, possibly a read error. This chain links TRBV29-1 with TRBJ2-5, with D possibly being TRBD2 (7 bases). The CDR3 covers 13 residues. Germline V gives CDR1 SQVTM, CDR2 ANQGSEA. CDR3 loop: CSVEWGGRENQYF. CDR3 DNA: TGCAGCGTTGAATGGGGGGGGCGTGAGAACCAGTACTTC.

The chain uses TRBV12-3 or TRBV12-4 and TRBJ1-2; perhaps TRBD1 as D (6 bases). The CDR3 spans 13 residues. Trimming took 6 bases from V and 3 from J, leaving 11 bases between them. The CDR3 nucleotides are TGTGCCAGCAGGACCGGACAGTACTATGGCTACACCTTC. Encoded protein: CASRTGQYYGYTF.

The table lists this clonotype with a count of one. CDR3 in DNA: TGTGCCAGCAGTGAGAAGGGAGTGGAGGGGGAAGCTTTCTTT. Translating it yields CASSEKGVEGEAFF. The chain combines TRBV2 with TRBJ1-1; possible D gene TRBD1, 5 bases. In germline, CDR1 is SNHLY, CDR2 FYNNEI. The length of the CDR3 is 14 residues. Trimming took 3 bases from V and 8 from J, leaving 16 bases between them.

The gene calls are TRBV20-1 and TRBJ1-1, with a weak D call TRBD1 (5 bases). This CDR3 comprises 16 residues. CDR1 is DFQATT, CDR2 SNEGSKA, per germline (reference sequence). Trimming left V 0 bases short and J 2 bases short, with 16 bases between. CDR3 amino acids: CSARDRKGRVNTEAFF. The CDR3 nucleotides read TGCAGTGCTAGAGATCGGAAGGGGCGGGTAAACACTGAAGCTTTCTTT.

J is TRBJ1-5 and V is TRBV20-1, with D perhaps matching TRBD1 (5 bases). Trimming removed 0 bases at V and 7 bases at J, with 10 bases between. The CDR3 length is 13 residues. Germline loops: CDR1 DFQATT, CDR2 SNEGSKA (reference sequence). The CDR3 DNA sequence: TGCAGTGCTAGAGATTTGGGGGACCAGCCCCAGCATTTT. Protein product: CSARDLGDQPQHF.

This chain uses TRBV29-1 with TRBJ2-7, with 10 positions matching TRBD1. The germline gives CDR1 SQVTM, CDR2 ANQGSEA. Trimming cost V 6 bases and J 2 bases; bases outside gene matches: 7. The CDR3 consists of 14 residues. The CDR3 nucleotides are TGCAGCGTGAAATCCGGGACAGGGGCCTACGAGCAGTACTTC. Its protein is CSVKSGTGAYEQYF.

V gene TRBV20-1 combines with J gene TRBJ1-1; D is perhaps TRBD1 (5 bases). Deletions cut 2 bases from V and 4 bases from J, with 14 bases between. Germline V lookup: CDR1 DFQATT, CDR2 SNEGSKA (reference sequence). This CDR3 is built from 14 residues. The CDR3 region is CSARPRGDGTEAFF. In DNA form, the CDR3 reads TGCAGTGCTAGACCCCGCGGGGACGGCACTGAAGCTTTCTTT.

The V call is TRBV12-3 or TRBV12-4, the J call TRBJ1-2, with D perhaps TRBD1 (5 bases). The CDR3 is 14 residues long. Trimming removed 3 bases from V and 8 bases from J, with 16 bases in between. The chain's CDR3 is CASSFGGGAKGYTF. CDR3 bases: TGTGCCAGCAGTTTCGGGGGAGGCGCGAAAGGCTACACCTTC.

The V call is TRBV7-9, the J call TRBJ2-1, with 9 bases that match TRBD2. The germline V gene encodes CDR1 SEHNR and CDR2 FQNEAQ (reference sequence). This CDR3 is 15 amino acids long. The ends lost 5 bases at V and 4 bases at J; junction bases unmatched: 6. Here the CDR3 reads CASSPPSGDYNEQFF. The CDR3 nucleotides are TGTGCCAGCAGCCCGCCTAGCGGGGATTACAATGAGCAGTTCTTC. Combining the CDR3 with reference TRBV7-9 and TRBJ2-1 gives the whole variable domain DTGVSQNPRHKITKRGQNVTFRCDPISEHNRLYWYRQTLGQGPEFLTYFQNEAQLEKSRLLSDRFSAERPKGSFSTLEIQRTEQGDSAMYLCASSPPSGDYNEQFFGPGTRLTVL.

This clonotype was counted a single time. The CDR3 bases are TGTGCCAGCAGCCTATTACCGGGACAGGGCTACGAGCAGTACTTC. Encoded protein: CASSLLPGQGYEQYF. This chain connects TRBV9 to TRBJ2-7; 9 bases match TRBD1. V shed 4 bases and J 3 bases; nucleotides not matched to a gene: 8. The CDR3 is made up of 15 amino acids. Germline V gene lookup returns CDR1 SGDLS and CDR2 YYNGEE.

This chain uses TRBV12-3 or TRBV12-4 with TRBJ1-1; D call uncertain. The CDR3 sequence is 11 residues long. CDR3 bases: TGTGTCACGTGGGCGAACACTGAAGCTTTCTTT. Translated: CVTWANTEAFF.

V gene TRBV23-1 combines with J gene TRBJ2-1; D unclear. TRBV23-1 is labeled an ORF, and its function is uncertain. The CDR3 is made up of 11 amino acids. Trimming pared 1 base from V and 14 bases from J, leaving 9 bases between. The CDR3 DNA reads TGCGCCAGCAGTCAATGGGGTGGGGAGTTCTTC. This translates into CASSQWGGEFF.

The chain uses TRBV6-5 and TRBJ2-5; D is unresolved. Trimming took off 7 bases at V and 7 bases at J, with 10 bases between the two ends. The CDR3 runs to 11 residues. Germline assignment: CDR1 MNHEY and CDR2 SVGAGI. The CDR3 here is CASTYGGTQYF. The CDR3 region has the DNA TGTGCCAGCACCTACGGTGGGACCCAGTACTTC.

CDR3 bases: TGTGCCAGCAGCTCTAGCGGGGGGCATTACAATGAGCAGTTCTTC. Its translation: CASSSSGGHYNEQFF. V and J are TRBV7-3 and TRBJ2-1; TRBD2 aligns across 11 bases. The CDR3 covers 15 residues. Losses at the gene ends were 4 bases for V and 4 bases for J; bases not matched to a gene: 3. CDR1 and CDR2 (germline): SGHTA, FQGTGA.

The V and J genes are TRBV20-1 and TRBJ1-1; no reliable D call. The V gene's germline CDR1 is DFQATT and CDR2 SNEGSKA (reference sequence). The germline V and J ends were trimmed by 6 bases and 1 base, with 12 bases remaining between them. This CDR3 is 13 amino acids long. CDR3: CSALVISNTEAFF. The CDR3 bases are TGCAGTGCCCTAGTAATATCGAACACTGAAGCTTTCTTT.

This clonotype was detected only a few times. The CDR3, as DNA: TGTGCCAGCAGTGATGATCAGCCCCAGCATTTT. It encodes CASSDDQPQHF. This chain connects TRBV6-1 to TRBJ1-5; D not resolved. In germline, CDR1 is MNHNS, CDR2 SASEGT. CDR3 length: 11 residues. V lost 3 bases to trimming and J lost 5 bases, with 2 bases between them.

The chain has TRBV27 and TRBJ2-7, with D maybe TRBD2 (6 bases). The CDR3 totals 13 residues. Germline V gives CDR1 MNHEY, CDR2 SMNVEV (reference sequence). Trimming removed 10 bases at V and 4 bases at J, with 17 bases between. The CDR3 sequence is CATAGSNPYEQYF. CDR3 sequence (DNA): TGTGCCACCGCGGGATCAAACCCGTACGAGCAGTACTTC.

The CDR3, as DNA: TGTGCCACCAGCAGAGATAGGCAGACCGGGGAGCTGTTTTTT. Its protein product is CATSRDRQTGELFF. J is TRBJ2-2 and V is TRBV15, with no clear D. The germline V and J ends were trimmed by 0 bases and 5 bases, with 7 bases remaining between them. Looked up from germline, CDR1 is LNHNV and CDR2 is YYDKDF (reference sequence). This CDR3 contains 14 residues.

The chain employs TRBV18 and TRBJ2-5, with a possible D match to TRBD1 (7 bases). This CDR3 contains 13 residues. Germline CDR1 is KGHSH and CDR2 is LQKENI. V lost 3 bases to trimming and J lost 10 bases, with 15 bases between them. The chain's CDR3 is CASSPSDRRDQYF. Written as DNA, the CDR3 is TGTGCCAGCTCACCCTCGGACAGGCGGGACCAGTACTTC.

This clonotype was counted a single time. The genes are TRBV9 and TRBJ2-3; D possibly corresponds to TRBD1 (5 bases). Germline V gene sequence: CDR1 SGDLS, CDR2 YYNGEE. The CDR3 covers 14 residues. The V end lost 0 bases, the J end lost 2 bases, and 7 bases lay between the germline ends. DNA for the CDR3: TGTGCCAGCAGCGTAGGACAGACCACAGATACGCAGTATTTT. It translates to CASSVGQTTDTQYF.